The 9 T cell receptor beta chains reported below all come from one sample, sequenced in a study of early T cells in non-severe SARS-CoV-2 infection. TCRdb redid the calling of the 5' RACE reads with MiXCR, one entry per CDR3 protein. The sample includes over 90,000 distinct CDR3 sequences, approximately 12% seen only once; the top ten take 3.5% to 5%. The sample in question was whole blood, obtained at baseline. Every receptor here comes from an adult who was a healthcare worker with PCR-confirmed SARS-CoV-2 infection or an uninfected control (not recorded which).

V gene TRBV20-1 combines with J gene TRBJ2-1, with D possibly being TRBD1 (6 bases). The CDR3 length is 12 residues. V lost 5 bases and J 12 bases, leaving 17 bases between the germline ends. Germline V gene sequence: CDR1 DFQATT, CDR2 SNEGSKA (reference sequence). The CDR3 DNA sequence: TGCAGTGCTTTGAACGGGGCCAGGGGGCAGTTCTTC. It translates to CSALNGARGQFF.

Many counts were recorded for this clonotype. The chain is built from TRBV20-1 and TRBJ1-4; D is possibly TRBD1 (5 bases). Trimming took off 1 base at V and 6 bases at J, with 15 bases between the two ends. Per the germline V gene, CDR1 is DFQATT and CDR2 is SNEGSKA (reference sequence). This CDR3 is built from 15 residues. Here the CDR3 reads CSARAPGSRDEKLFF. The DNA of the CDR3 is TGCAGTGCTAGAGCCCCAGGGAGTCGGGATGAAAAACTGTTTTTT.

J is TRBJ2-1 and V is TRBV5-4; 9 bases match TRBD2. This CDR3 has 16 amino acids. Germline assignment: CDR1 SGHNT and CDR2 YYREEE (reference sequence). Unmatched junction bases numbered 11, after V lost 4 bases and J lost 6 bases. CDR3 protein: CASSGAAGGRSNEQFF. CDR3 sequence (DNA): TGTGCCAGCAGCGGGGCCGCGGGGGGGCGTAGCAATGAGCAGTTCTTC.

This clonotype was recorded a few times. The chain has TRBV5-1 and TRBJ2-1; D unresolved. In germline, CDR1 is SGHRS, CDR2 YFSETQ. The V end was cut by 2 bases, the J end by 10 bases, with 7 bases between. This CDR3 comprises 11 residues. The CDR3 is CASSFQAEQFF. The CDR3 region has the DNA TGCGCCAGCAGCTTCCAGGCGGAGCAGTTCTTC.

This clonotype was recorded a few times. V gene TRBV6-2 or TRBV6-3 combines with J gene TRBJ2-7; D is unclear. This CDR3 comprises 14 residues. The germline CDR1 and CDR2 sequences are MNHEY and SVGEGT. With 6 bases removed from V and 5 bases from J, the gap between germline ends came to 17 bases. CDR3 DNA: TGTGCCAGCAGGGTCTCTACGACCCTAGACGAGCAGTACTTC. Its protein product is CASRVSTTLDEQYF.

The genes are TRBV16 and TRBJ1-6, with D hard to call. The CDR3 length is 13 residues. V lost 0 bases to trimming and J lost 5 bases, with 2 bases between them. CDR1 KGHSY and CDR2 FQNENV come from the germline V gene. CDR3 sequence reads: CASSQSNNSPLHF. For the CDR3, the DNA is TGTGCCAGCAGCCAATCTAATAATTCACCCCTCCACTTT.

Only a few counts were recorded for this clonotype. The chain combines TRBV10-3 with TRBJ1-5, with 7 bases fitting TRBD1. CDR3 length: 15 residues. The germline gives CDR1 ENHRY, CDR2 SYGVKD. J gave up 3 bases and V 6 bases, and 8 bases lay outside the gene matches. DNA of the CDR3: TGTGCCATCAGCTCCCAGGGGACAGACAATCAGCCCCAGCATTTT. This translates into CAISSQGTDNQPQHF.

This clonotype was seen more than once but under ten times. CDR3 bases: TGTGCCAGCAGCTTCCCTACAGGGCACGAGCAGTACTTC. Its protein product is CASSFPTGHEQYF. The gene calls are TRBV7-9 and TRBJ2-7, with D maybe TRBD1 (6 bases). Trimming took off 3 bases at V and 5 bases at J, with 11 bases between the two ends. From germline, CDR1 is SEHNR and CDR2 FQNEAQ (reference sequence). The CDR3 loop spans 13 amino acids. Using reference TRBV7-9 and TRBJ2-7 for the parts outside the CDR3, the full variable domain is DTGVSQNPRHKITKRGQNVTFRCDPISEHNRLYWYRQTLGQGPEFLTYFQNEAQLEKSRLLSDRFSAERPKGSFSTLEIQRTEQGDSAMYLCASSFPTGHEQYFGPGTRLTVT.

The rearrangement links TRBV5-6 to TRBJ2-1; D gene uncertain. The V end was cut by 1 base, the J end by 14 bases, with 13 bases between. The CDR3 has 12 amino acids. Germline values: CDR1 SGHDT, CDR2 YYEEEE. CDR3 sequence: CASSLLGPPEFF. CDR3 DNA sequence: TGTGCCAGCAGCTTGTTAGGGCCCCCCGAGTTCTTC. Together with reference TRBV5-6 and TRBJ2-1, the CDR3 gives the full variable domain: DAGVTQSPTHLIKTRGQQVTLRCSPKSGHDTVSWYQQALGQGPQFIFQYYEEEERQRGNFPDRFSGHQFPNYSSELNVNALLLGDSALYLCASSLLGPPEFFGPGTRLTVL.